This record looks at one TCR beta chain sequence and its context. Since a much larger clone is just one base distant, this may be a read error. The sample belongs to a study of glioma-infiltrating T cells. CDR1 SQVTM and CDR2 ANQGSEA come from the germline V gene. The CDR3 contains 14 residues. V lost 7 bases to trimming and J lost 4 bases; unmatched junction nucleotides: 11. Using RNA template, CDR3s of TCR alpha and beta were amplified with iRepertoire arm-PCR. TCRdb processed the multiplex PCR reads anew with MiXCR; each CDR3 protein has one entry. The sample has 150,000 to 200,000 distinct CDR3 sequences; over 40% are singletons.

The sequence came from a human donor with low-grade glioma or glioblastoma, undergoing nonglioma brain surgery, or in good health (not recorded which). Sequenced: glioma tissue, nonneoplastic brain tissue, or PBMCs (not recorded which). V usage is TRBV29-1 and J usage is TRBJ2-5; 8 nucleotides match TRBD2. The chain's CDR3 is CSAGLSGARETQYF. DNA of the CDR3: TGCAGCGCCGGACTTAGCGGGGCCAGAGAGACCCAGTACTTC. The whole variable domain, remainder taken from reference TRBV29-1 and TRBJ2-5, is SAVISQKPSRDICQRGTSLTIQCQVDSQVTMMFWYRQQPGQSLTLIATANQGSEATYESGFVIDKFPISRPNLTFSTLTVSNMSPEDSSIYLCSAGLSGARETQYFGPGTRLLVL.